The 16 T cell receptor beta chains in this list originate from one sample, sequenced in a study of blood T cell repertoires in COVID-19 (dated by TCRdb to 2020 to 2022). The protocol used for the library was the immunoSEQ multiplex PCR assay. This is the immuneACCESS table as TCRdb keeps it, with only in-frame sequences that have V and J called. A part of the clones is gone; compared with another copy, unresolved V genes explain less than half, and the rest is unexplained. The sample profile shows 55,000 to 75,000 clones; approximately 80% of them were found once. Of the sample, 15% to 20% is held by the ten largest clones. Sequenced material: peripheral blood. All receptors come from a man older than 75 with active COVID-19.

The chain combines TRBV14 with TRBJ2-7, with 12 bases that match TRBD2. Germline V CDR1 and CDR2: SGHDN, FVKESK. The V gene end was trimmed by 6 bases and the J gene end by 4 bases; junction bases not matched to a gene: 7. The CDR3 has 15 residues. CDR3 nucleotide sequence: TGTGCCAGCAGTCGTGGACTAGCGGGATTATACGAGCAGTACTTC. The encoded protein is CASSRGLAGLYEQYF.

CDR3: CASILAGKHGYTF. The CDR3 nucleotides read TGTGCCAGCATCCTTGCGGGGAAACATGGCTACACCTTC. V and J are TRBV12-3 or TRBV12-4 and TRBJ1-2; D not certain. Trimming took 7 bases from V and 6 from J, leaving 15 bases between them. The CDR3 is 13 amino acids.

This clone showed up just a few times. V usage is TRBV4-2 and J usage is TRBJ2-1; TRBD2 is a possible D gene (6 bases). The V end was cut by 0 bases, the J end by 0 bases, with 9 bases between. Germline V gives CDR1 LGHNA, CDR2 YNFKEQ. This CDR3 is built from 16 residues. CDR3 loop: CASSQDQAGSYNEQFF. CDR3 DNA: TGTGCCAGCAGCCAAGATCAAGCGGGCTCCTACAATGAGCAGTTCTTC.

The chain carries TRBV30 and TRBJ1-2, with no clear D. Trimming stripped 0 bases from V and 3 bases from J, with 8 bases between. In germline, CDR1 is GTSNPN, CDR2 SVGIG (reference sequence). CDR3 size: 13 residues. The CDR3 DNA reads TGTGCCTGGAGTGTAAGAGGTGACTATGGCTACACCTTC. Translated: CAWSVRGDYGYTF.

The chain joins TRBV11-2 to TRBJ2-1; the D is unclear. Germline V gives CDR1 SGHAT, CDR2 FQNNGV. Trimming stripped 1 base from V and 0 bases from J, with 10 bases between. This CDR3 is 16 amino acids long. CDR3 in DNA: TGTGCCAGCAGCTTAGGAGGAACCAACTCCTACAATGAGCAGTTCTTC. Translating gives CASSLGGTNSYNEQFF.

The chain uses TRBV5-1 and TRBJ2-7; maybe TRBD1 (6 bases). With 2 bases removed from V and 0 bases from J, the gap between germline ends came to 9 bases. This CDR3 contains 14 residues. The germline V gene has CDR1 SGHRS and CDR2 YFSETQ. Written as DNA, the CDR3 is TGCGCCAGCAGCTTAGGACAGAACTCCTACGAGCAGTACTTC. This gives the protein CASSLGQNSYEQYF.

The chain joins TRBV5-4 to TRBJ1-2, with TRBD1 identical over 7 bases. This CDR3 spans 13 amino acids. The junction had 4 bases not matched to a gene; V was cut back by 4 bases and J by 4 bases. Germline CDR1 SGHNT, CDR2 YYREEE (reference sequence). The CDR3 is CASSTTGAYGYTF. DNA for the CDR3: TGTGCCAGCAGCACAACAGGGGCCTATGGCTACACCTTC.

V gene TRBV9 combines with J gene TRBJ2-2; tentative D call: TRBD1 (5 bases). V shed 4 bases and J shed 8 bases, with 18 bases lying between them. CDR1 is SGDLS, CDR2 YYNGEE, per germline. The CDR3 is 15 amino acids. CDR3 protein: CASSSSRQGTGELFF. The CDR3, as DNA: TGTGCCAGCAGCTCCTCACGGCAGGGTACGGGGGAGCTGTTTTTT. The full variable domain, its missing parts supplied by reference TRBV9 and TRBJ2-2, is DSGVTQTPKHLITATGQRVTLRCSPRSGDLSVYWYQQSLDQGLQFLIQYYNGEERAKGNILERFSAQQFPDLHSELNLSSLELGDSALYFCASSSSRQGTGELFFGEGSRLTVL.

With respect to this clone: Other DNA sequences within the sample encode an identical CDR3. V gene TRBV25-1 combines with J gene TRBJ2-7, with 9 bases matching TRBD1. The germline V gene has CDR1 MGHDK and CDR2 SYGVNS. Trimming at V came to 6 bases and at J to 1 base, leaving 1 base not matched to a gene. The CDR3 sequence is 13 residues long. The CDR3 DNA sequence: TGTGCCAGCAGACAGGGGGCATCCTACGAGCAGTACTTC. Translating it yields CASRQGASYEQYF.

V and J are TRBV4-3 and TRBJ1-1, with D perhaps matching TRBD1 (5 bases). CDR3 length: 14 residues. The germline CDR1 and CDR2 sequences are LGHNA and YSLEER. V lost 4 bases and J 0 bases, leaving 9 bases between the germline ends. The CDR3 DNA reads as TGCGCCAGCAGCCCGACAGTACTGAACACTGAAGCTTTCTTT. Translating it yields CASSPTVLNTEAFF.

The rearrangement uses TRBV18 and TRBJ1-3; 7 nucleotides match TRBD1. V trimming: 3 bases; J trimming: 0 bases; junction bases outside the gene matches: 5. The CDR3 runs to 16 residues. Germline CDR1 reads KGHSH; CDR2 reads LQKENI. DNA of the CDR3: TGTGCCAGCTCACCTCAGGGACAGCACTCTGGAAACACCATATATTTT. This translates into CASSPQGQHSGNTIYF.

CDR3 nucleotides: TGTGCCTACGGACAGGGCGGCTATGGCTACACCTTC. Its protein is CAYGQGGYGYTF. The chain employs TRBV30 and TRBJ1-2; TRBD1 matches at 8 bases. This CDR3 is 12 amino acids long. Germline V gene lookup returns CDR1 GTSNPN and CDR2 SVGIG (reference sequence). Trimming took 7 bases from V and 4 from J; bases not matched to a gene: 5.

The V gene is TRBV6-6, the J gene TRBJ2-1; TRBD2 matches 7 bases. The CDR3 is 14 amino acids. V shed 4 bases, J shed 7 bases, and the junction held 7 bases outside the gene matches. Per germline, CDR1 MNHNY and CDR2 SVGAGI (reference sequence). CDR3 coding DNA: TGTGCCAGCAGTTGGGGGGGGGATGTGAATGAGCAGTTCTTC. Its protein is CASSWGGDVNEQFF.

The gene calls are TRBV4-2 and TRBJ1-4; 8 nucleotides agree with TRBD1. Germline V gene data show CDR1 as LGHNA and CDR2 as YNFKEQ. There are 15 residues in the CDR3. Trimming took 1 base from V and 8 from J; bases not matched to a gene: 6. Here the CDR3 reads CASSQVTGGREKLFF. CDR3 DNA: TGTGCCAGCAGCCAAGTAACAGGGGGTAGGGAAAAACTGTTTTTT.

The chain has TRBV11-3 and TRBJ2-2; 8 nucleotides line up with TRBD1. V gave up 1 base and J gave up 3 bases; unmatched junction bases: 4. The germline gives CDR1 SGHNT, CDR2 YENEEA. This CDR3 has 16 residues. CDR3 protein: CASSLATGADTGELFF. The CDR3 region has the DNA TGTGCCAGCAGCTTAGCGACAGGGGCGGACACCGGGGAGCTGTTTTTT.

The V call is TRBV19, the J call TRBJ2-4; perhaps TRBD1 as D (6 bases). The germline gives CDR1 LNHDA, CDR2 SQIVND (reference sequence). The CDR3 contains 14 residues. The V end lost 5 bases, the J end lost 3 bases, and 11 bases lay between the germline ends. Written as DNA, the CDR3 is TGTGCCAGTAGTCCACAGGGCGGCAAAAACATTCAGTACTTC. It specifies CASSPQGGKNIQYF.